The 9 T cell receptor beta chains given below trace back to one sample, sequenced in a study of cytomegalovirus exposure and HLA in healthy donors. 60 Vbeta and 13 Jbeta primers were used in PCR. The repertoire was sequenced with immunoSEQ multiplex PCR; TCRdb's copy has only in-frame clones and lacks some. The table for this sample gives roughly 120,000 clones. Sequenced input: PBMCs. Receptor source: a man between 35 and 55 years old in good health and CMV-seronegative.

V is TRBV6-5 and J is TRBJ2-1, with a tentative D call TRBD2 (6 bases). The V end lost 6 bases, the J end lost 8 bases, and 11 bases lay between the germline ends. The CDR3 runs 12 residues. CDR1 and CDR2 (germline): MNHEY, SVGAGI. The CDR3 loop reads CASRSTSDEQFF. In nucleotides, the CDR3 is TGTGCCAGCAGGTCGACTAGTGATGAGCAGTTCTTC.

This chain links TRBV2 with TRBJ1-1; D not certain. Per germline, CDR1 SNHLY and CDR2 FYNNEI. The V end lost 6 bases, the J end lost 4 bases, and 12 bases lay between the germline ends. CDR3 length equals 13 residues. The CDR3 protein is CASRRVMGTEAFF. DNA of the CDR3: TGTGCCAGCAGGAGGGTTATGGGCACTGAAGCTTTCTTT.

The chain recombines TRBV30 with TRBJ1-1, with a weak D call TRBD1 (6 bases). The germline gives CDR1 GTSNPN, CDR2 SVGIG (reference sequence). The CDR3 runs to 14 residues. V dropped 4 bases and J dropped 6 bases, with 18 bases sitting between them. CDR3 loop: CAWIPGQIRSEAFF. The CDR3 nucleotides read TGTGCCTGGATACCGGGACAAATTAGATCTGAAGCTTTCTTT.

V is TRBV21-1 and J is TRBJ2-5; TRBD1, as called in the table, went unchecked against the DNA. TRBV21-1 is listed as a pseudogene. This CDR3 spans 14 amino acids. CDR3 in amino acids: CASFRQGAGETQYF. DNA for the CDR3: TGTGCCAGCTTTCGACAGGGGGCGGGGGAGACCCAGTACTTC.

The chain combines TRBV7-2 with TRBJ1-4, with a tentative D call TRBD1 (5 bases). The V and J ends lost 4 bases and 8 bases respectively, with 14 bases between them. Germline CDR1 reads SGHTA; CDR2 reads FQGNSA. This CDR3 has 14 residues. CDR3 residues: CASSSPGPGEKLFF. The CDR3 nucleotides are TGTGCCAGCAGCTCCCCAGGGCCAGGAGAAAAACTGTTTTTT.

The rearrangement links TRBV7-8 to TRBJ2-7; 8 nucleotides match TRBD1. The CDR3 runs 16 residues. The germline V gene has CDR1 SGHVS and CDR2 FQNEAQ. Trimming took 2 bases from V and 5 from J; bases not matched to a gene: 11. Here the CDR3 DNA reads TGTGCCAGCAGCTTACCCCGGACAGGGAAACCGAACGAGCAGTACTTC. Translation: CASSLPRTGKPNEQYF.

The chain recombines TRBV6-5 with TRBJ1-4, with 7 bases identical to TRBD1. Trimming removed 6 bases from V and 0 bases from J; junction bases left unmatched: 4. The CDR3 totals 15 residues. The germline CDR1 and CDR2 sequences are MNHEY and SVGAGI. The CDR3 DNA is TGTGCCAGCAGAAAACAGGGGTCAACTAATGAAAAACTGTTTTTT. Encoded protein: CASRKQGSTNEKLFF.

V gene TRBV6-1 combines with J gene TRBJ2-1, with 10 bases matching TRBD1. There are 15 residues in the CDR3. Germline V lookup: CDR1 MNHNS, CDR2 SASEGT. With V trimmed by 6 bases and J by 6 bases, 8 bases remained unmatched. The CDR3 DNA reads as TGTGCCAGCAGGGACAGGGGGACCCGCGTCAATGAGCAGTTCTTC. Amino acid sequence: CASRDRGTRVNEQFF.

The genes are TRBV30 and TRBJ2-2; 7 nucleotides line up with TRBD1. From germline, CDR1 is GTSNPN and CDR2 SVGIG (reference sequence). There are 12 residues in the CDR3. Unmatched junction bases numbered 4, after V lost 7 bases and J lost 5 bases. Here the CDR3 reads CAYYRGTGELFF. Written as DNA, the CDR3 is TGTGCCTACTACAGGGGTACCGGGGAGCTGTTTTTT.